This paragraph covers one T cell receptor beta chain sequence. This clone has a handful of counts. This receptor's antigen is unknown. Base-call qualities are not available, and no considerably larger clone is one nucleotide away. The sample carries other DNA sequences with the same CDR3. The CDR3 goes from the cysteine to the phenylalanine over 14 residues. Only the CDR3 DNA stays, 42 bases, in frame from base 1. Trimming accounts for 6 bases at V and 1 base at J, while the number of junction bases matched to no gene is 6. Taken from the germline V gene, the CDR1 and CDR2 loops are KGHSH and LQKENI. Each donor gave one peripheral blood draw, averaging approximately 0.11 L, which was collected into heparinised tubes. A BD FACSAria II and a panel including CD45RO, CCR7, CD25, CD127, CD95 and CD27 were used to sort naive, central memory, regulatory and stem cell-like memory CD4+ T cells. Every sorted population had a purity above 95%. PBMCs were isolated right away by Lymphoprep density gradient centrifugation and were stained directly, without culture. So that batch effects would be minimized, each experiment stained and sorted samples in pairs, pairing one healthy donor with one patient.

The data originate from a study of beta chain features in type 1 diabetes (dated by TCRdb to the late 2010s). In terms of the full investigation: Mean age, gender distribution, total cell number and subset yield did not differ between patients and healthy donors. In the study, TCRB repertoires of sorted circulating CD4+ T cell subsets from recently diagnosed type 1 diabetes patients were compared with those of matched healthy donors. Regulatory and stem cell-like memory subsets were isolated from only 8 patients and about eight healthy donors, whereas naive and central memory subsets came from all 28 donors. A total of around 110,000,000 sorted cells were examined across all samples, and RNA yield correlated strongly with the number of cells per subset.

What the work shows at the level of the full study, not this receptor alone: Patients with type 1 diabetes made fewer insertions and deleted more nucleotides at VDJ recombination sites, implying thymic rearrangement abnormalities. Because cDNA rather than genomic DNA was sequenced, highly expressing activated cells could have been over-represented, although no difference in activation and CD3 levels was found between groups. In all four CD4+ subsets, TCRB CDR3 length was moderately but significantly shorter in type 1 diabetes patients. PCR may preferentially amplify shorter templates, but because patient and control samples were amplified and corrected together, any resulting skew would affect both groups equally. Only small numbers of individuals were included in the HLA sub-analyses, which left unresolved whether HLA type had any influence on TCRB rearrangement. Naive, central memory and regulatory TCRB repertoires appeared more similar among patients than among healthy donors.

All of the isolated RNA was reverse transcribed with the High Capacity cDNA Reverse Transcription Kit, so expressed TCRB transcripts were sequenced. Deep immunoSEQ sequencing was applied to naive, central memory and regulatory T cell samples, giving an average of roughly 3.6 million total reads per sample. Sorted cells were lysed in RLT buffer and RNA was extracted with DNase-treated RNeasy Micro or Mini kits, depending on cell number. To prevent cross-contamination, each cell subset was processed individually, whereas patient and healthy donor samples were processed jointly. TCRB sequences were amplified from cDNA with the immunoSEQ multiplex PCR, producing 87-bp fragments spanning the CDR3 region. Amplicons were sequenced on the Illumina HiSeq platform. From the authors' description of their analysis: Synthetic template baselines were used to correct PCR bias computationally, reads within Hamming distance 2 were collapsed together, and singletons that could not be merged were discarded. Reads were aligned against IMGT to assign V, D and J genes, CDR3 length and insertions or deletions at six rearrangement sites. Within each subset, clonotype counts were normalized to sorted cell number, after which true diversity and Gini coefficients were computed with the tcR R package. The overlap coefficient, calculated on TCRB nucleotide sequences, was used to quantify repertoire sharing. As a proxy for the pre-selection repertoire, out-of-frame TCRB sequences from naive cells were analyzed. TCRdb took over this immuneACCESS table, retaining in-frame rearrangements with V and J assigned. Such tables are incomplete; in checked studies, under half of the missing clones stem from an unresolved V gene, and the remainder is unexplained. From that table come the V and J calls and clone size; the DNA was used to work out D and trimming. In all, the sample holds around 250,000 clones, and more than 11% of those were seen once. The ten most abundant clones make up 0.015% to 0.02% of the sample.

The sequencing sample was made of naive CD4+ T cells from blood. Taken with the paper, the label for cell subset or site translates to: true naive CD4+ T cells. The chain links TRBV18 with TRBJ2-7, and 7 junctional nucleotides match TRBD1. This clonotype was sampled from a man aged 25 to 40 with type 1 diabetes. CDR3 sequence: CASSPRDSSYEQYF. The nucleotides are TGTGCCAGCTCTCCCCGGGACAGTTCCTACGAGCAGTACTTC. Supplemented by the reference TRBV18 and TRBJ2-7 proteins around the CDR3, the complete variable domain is NAGVMQNPRHLVRRRGQEARLRCSPMKGHSHVYWYRQLPEEGLKFMVYLQKENIIDESGMPKERFSAEFPKEGPSILRIQQVVRGDSAAYFCASSPRDSSYEQYFGPGTRLTVT.